This T cell receptor beta chain was captured by sequencing in a study of Graves' ophthalmopathy and Graves' hyperthyroidism. This clonotype was seen many times. V lost 10 bases and J 6 bases, leaving 18 bases between the germline ends. The CDR3 is 13 amino acids. Per the germline V gene, CDR1 is LNHDA and CDR2 is SQIVND (reference sequence). CDR3 regions of TCR beta were amplified from RNA transcripts. HTBI-primed RT-PCR formed the first round, and a multiplex PCR formed the second. One entry per CDR3 protein results from TCRdb running MiXCR on the multiplex PCR reads. This sample has about 410,000 distinct CDR3 sequences, with around 20% found just once.

The clonotype comes from a woman aged 18-29 years with Graves' ophthalmopathy. The chain combines TRBV19 with TRBJ1-1; D is uncertain. The sequenced sample was peripheral blood. DNA of the CDR3: TGTGCCACTCGTCCGGGCCCAAAGGCTGAAGCTTTCTTT. It yields the protein CATRPGPKAEAFF.